The 21 T cell receptor beta chains below all came from one sample that was sequenced in a study of blood T cell repertoires in COVID-19 (dated by TCRdb to 2018 to 2021). The method was the immunoSEQ multiplex PCR assay. The clones in this table, taken by TCRdb from immuneACCESS, are in-frame only. Not every clone is retained; where verified, under half of the shortfall comes from an unresolved V gene, and the cause of the rest is unknown. For this sample there are about 140,000 clones; 84% appear just once. The ten largest clones represent around 10% of the sample. The sequenced sample was peripheral blood. All receptors come from a woman aged 80 or older in a cohort sampled during active or convalescent COVID-19.

The chain employs TRBV6-2 or TRBV6-3 and TRBJ2-1, with 9 nucleotides matching TRBD2. Germline-derived CDR1 and CDR2 are MNHEY and SVGEGT. CDR3 length equals 15 residues. Unmatched junction bases numbered 9, after V lost 4 bases and J lost 8 bases. DNA for the CDR3: TGTGCCAGCAGTTCCGGAGGCGGGGGGGCATATGAGCAGTTCTTC. It codes for CASSSGGGGAYEQFF.

The chain is built from TRBV18 and TRBJ1-1, with a weak D call TRBD1 (5 bases). The length of the CDR3 is 15 residues. The V and J ends lost 5 bases and 4 bases respectively, with 17 bases between them. Germline V gene lookup returns CDR1 KGHSH and CDR2 LQKENI. The CDR3 spells CASSLPGLPRTEAFF. The CDR3 coding sequence is TGTGCCAGCTCATTGCCGGGACTCCCCCGCACTGAAGCTTTCTTT.

The chain links TRBV7-2 to TRBJ1-6; D perhaps matches TRBD1 (5 bases). This CDR3 is 14 amino acids long. The germline V gene has CDR1 SGHTA and CDR2 FQGNSA. V lost 5 bases, J lost 7 bases, and 12 bases lay in between. CDR3 nucleotides: TGTGCCAGCAGCAGCCGCAGGGTGAATTCACCCCTCCACTTT. It is translated as CASSSRRVNSPLHF. Together with reference TRBV7-2 and TRBJ1-6, the CDR3 gives the full variable domain: GAGVSQSPSNKVTEKGKDVELRCDPISGHTALYWYRQSLGQGLEFLIYFQGNSAPDKSGLPSDRFSAERTGGSVSTLTIQRTQQEDSAVYLCASSSRRVNSPLHFGNGTRLTVT.

The V and J genes are TRBV5-1 and TRBJ2-1, with D possibly matching TRBD2 (6 bases). Trimming took off 2 bases at V and 6 bases at J, with 9 bases between the two ends. The CDR3 loop spans 13 amino acids. The germline CDR1 and CDR2 sequences are SGHRS and YFSETQ. The CDR3 loop reads CASSFGRGNEQFF. Written as DNA, the CDR3 is TGCGCCAGCAGCTTTGGGCGGGGCAATGAGCAGTTCTTC.

As regards this clone: Other nucleotide sequences from this sample produce the same CDR3. The V gene is TRBV19, the J gene TRBJ1-5; D is perhaps TRBD1 (6 bases). Germline V gene lookup returns CDR1 LNHDA and CDR2 SQIVND (reference sequence). This CDR3 contains 14 residues. Trimming removed 1 base from V and 7 bases from J, with 11 bases in between. For the CDR3, the DNA is TGTGCCAGTAGTATAGCAGGGGATGGACAGCCCCAGCATTTT. Protein product: CASSIAGDGQPQHF.

The rearrangement links TRBV4-1 to TRBJ2-7; the D gene is possibly TRBD1 (6 bases). Germline CDR1 MGHRA, CDR2 YSYEKL. The CDR3 loop spans 14 amino acids. Trimming shortened V by 5 bases and J by 3 bases, and 14 bases separated the two germline ends. The CDR3 DNA follows: TGCGCCAGCAGCGCACAGGGTAGTCTCTACGAGCAGTACTTC. Protein sequence: CASSAQGSLYEQYF.

This clone has just one count. The V gene is TRBV9, the J gene TRBJ1-1; 7 bases map to TRBD1. With V trimmed by 0 bases and J by 0 bases, 5 bases remained unmatched. The CDR3 spans 16 residues. From germline, CDR1 is SGDLS and CDR2 YYNGEE. The CDR3 loop reads CASSVEGRGMNTEAFF. The CDR3 nucleotides read TGTGCCAGCAGCGTAGAGGGCAGGGGGATGAACACTGAAGCTTTCTTT.

The chain carries TRBV10-3 and TRBJ2-1; D gene ambiguous. The CDR3 is 14 residues long. The V gene's germline CDR1 is ENHRY and CDR2 SYGVKD. Trimming cost V 0 bases and J 4 bases, with 7 bases left between them. CDR3 residues: CAISESPVYNEQFF. DNA for the CDR3: TGTGCCATCAGTGAGTCCCCCGTATACAATGAGCAGTTCTTC.

This chain uses TRBV11-3 with TRBJ2-7; 8 nucleotides align to TRBD2. The CDR3 has 13 residues. Per germline, CDR1 SGHNT and CDR2 YENEEA. With V trimmed by 5 bases and J by 7 bases, 7 bases remained unmatched. The CDR3 DNA reads as TGTGCCAGCAGCCGACCCTCTAGCGGGGAGCAGTACTTC. Translating gives CASSRPSSGEQYF.

This clone occurred a few times. The chain carries TRBV18 and TRBJ1-1; D is unresolved. Germline assignment: CDR1 KGHSH and CDR2 LQKENI. V lost 1 base to trimming and J lost 8 bases, with 8 bases between them. The CDR3 totals 12 residues. The CDR3 region has the DNA TGTGCCAGCTCACCACAGAGGGCGGAAGCTTTCTTT. This encodes CASSPQRAEAFF.

J is TRBJ1-3 and V is TRBV11-2; possibly TRBD1 for D (6 bases). CDR3 length equals 15 residues. Germline loops: CDR1 SGHAT, CDR2 FQNNGV. The V gene lost 1 base and the J gene lost 8 bases, with 15 bases spanning the gap. This chain's CDR3 is CASSLGPTGLDTIYF. The CDR3 coding sequence is TGTGCCAGCAGCTTAGGCCCCACAGGGCTAGACACCATATATTTT.

The chain recombines TRBV3-1 (or the pseudogene TRBV3-2) with TRBJ2-3, with 9 bases matching TRBD1. From germline, CDR1 is LGHDT and CDR2 YNNKEL (reference sequence). The V segment lost 4 bases and the J segment 1 base; nucleotides outside the gene matches: 3. This CDR3 spans 15 amino acids. The CDR3 reads CASSLRTGGTDTQYF. The CDR3 bases are TGTGCCAGCAGCCTGCGGACAGGGGGCACAGATACGCAGTATTTT.

The genes are TRBV7-2 and TRBJ2-2, with 7 bases matching TRBD1. The germline V gene encodes CDR1 SGHTA and CDR2 FQGNSA. The CDR3 extends over 14 amino acids. Losses at the gene ends were 5 bases for V and 4 bases for J; bases not matched to a gene: 4. The CDR3 reads CASSNRGGTGELFF. Written as DNA, the CDR3 is TGTGCCAGCAGCAACAGGGGCGGCACCGGGGAGCTGTTTTTT. Using reference TRBV7-2 and TRBJ2-2 for the parts outside the CDR3, the full variable domain is GAGVSQSPSNKVTEKGKDVELRCDPISGHTALYWYRQSLGQGLEFLIYFQGNSAPDKSGLPSDRFSAERTGGSVSTLTIQRTQQEDSAVYLCASSNRGGTGELFFGEGSRLTVL.

The rearrangement uses TRBV18 and TRBJ2-6; D unresolved. This CDR3 contains 17 residues. V lost 3 bases and J 0 bases, leaving 12 bases between the germline ends. Germline V gene sequence: CDR1 KGHSH, CDR2 LQKENI. Here the CDR3 DNA reads TGTGCCAGCTCACCTGTCGCGCATAACTCTGGGGCCAACGTCCTGACTTTC. As protein: CASSPVAHNSGANVLTF.

Regarding this clone: Compared with germline, one end of the junction differs, possibly owing to a read error. V and J are TRBV6-4 and TRBJ1-6; D gene ambiguous. Germline V gene data show CDR1 as MRHNA and CDR2 as SNTAGT. The CDR3 has 15 residues. The DNA of the CDR3 is TGTGCCAGCAGAGACTCGGTACTGGATAATTCACCCCTCCACTTT. This translates into CASRDSVLDNSPLHF.

V is TRBV2 and J is TRBJ2-6, with 10 nucleotides matching TRBD1. Trimming took 6 bases from V and 1 from J; bases not matched to a gene: 0. CDR1 and CDR2 from the germline V gene are SNHLY and FYNNEI. CDR3 length equals 15 residues. CDR3 coding DNA: TGTGCCAGCAGGGGACAGGGGTCTGGGGCCAACGTCCTGACTTTC. Amino acid sequence: CASRGQGSGANVLTF. The entire variable domain, with the rest obtained from reference TRBV2 and TRBJ2-6, is as follows: EPEVTQTPSHQVTQMGQEVILRCVPISNHLYFYWYRQILGQKVEFLVSFYNNEISEKSEIFDDQFSVERPDGSNFTLKIRSTKLEDSAMYFCASRGQGSGANVLTFGAGSRLTVL.

This chain joins TRBV19 and TRBJ1-1, with D possibly being TRBD1 (5 bases). CDR3 length: 13 residues. Looked up from germline, CDR1 is LNHDA and CDR2 is SQIVND (reference sequence). Trimming removed 1 base at V and 6 bases at J, with 9 bases between. The CDR3 protein is CASSIVREAEAFF. Here the CDR3 DNA reads TGTGCCAGTAGTATAGTCAGGGAGGCTGAAGCTTTCTTT.

The gene calls are TRBV30 and TRBJ1-2, with 7 nucleotides matching TRBD1. The J segment lost 8 bases and the V segment lost 4 bases, leaving 16 bases of the junction unmatched. Per germline, CDR1 GTSNPN and CDR2 SVGIG (reference sequence). The CDR3 extends over 15 amino acids. For the CDR3, the DNA is TGTGCCTGGACCGGACAGGCGCAAACAACGATGGGCTACACCTTC. This encodes CAWTGQAQTTMGYTF.

The chain uses TRBV6-5 and TRBJ1-1, with D unresolved. Germline V CDR1 and CDR2: MNHEY, SVGAGI. The CDR3 length is 14 residues. Trimming stripped 3 bases from V and 1 base from J, with 9 bases between. The CDR3 loop is CASSYSEGNTEAFF. DNA of the CDR3: TGTGCCAGCAGTTATAGCGAGGGGAACACTGAAGCTTTCTTT.

This chain joins TRBV5-1 and TRBJ1-3, with 7 nucleotides matching TRBD1. Germline CDR1 SGHRS, CDR2 YFSETQ. There are 14 residues in the CDR3. V gave up 0 bases and J gave up 3 bases; unmatched junction bases: 0. In nucleotides, the CDR3 is TGCGCCAGCAGCTTGGACAGGGGTGGAAACACCATATATTTT. Protein sequence: CASSLDRGGNTIYF.

V gene TRBV6-2 or TRBV6-3 combines with J gene TRBJ2-1, with 9 bases lining up with TRBD2. V lost 0 bases to trimming and J lost 0 bases; unmatched junction nucleotides: 6. There are 18 residues in the CDR3. The V gene's germline CDR1 is MNHEY and CDR2 SVGEGT. The CDR3 loop reads CASSYSRRRGGSYNEQFF. CDR3 sequence (DNA): TGTGCCAGCAGTTACTCCCGACGGCGGGGGGGCTCCTACAATGAGCAGTTCTTC.